Following are 32 T cell receptor beta chains from one sample sequenced in a study of cytomegalovirus exposure and HLA in healthy donors. The PCR employed 60 Vbeta primers together with 13 Jbeta primers. Sequencing was performed with immunoSEQ multiplex PCR; in TCRdb, only in-frame clones are kept and a portion is missing. This sample carries fewer than 95,000 clones, 85% of them seen once, and the ten largest clones take about 7.7%. The sequencing sample was made of PBMCs. These receptors were obtained from a man in his forties in good health and CMV-seropositive.

The chain links TRBV7-2 to TRBJ1-1, with 8 bases that match TRBD1. The CDR3 covers 12 residues. J gave up 8 bases and V 5 bases, and 4 bases lay outside the gene matches. CDR1 and CDR2 from the germline V gene are SGHTA and FQGNSA. Here the CDR3 reads CASSLSGGEAFF. The CDR3 DNA reads TGTGCCAGCAGCCTCTCAGGGGGCGAAGCTTTCTTT. Together with reference TRBV7-2 and TRBJ1-1, the CDR3 gives the full variable domain: GAGVSQSPSNKVTEKGKDVELRCDPISGHTALYWYRQSLGQGLEFLIYFQGNSAPDKSGLPSDRFSAERTGGSVSTLTIQRTQQEDSAVYLCASSLSGGEAFFGQGTRLTVV.

The chain links TRBV19 to TRBJ1-3; 7 nucleotides align to TRBD1. The CDR3 consists of 14 residues. CDR1 LNHDA and CDR2 SQIVND come from the germline V gene (reference sequence). The J segment lost 0 bases and the V segment lost 4 bases, leaving 0 bases of the junction unmatched. The CDR3 DNA reads TGTGCCAGTAGTACAGGGGGCTCTGGAAACACCATATATTTT. The encoded protein is CASSTGGSGNTIYF.

The V and J genes are TRBV18 and TRBJ2-3; TRBD1 matches at 9 bases. V lost 2 bases, J lost 1 base, and 7 bases stayed unmatched. The CDR3 contains 17 residues. Germline V gives CDR1 KGHSH, CDR2 LQKENI. CDR3 residues: CASSPIGRTGGTDTQYF. Here the CDR3 DNA reads TGTGCCAGCTCACCAATTGGGAGGACAGGGGGCACAGATACGCAGTATTTT.

This rearrangement joins TRBV6-5 to TRBJ2-5, with 12 nucleotides matching TRBD2. The V segment lost 5 bases and the J segment 5 bases; nucleotides outside the gene matches: 3. The germline V gene encodes CDR1 MNHEY and CDR2 SVGAGI. The CDR3 is 14 residues long. The CDR3: CASSPSGGGETQYF. In nucleotides, the CDR3 is TGTGCCAGCAGTCCTAGCGGGGGGGGTGAGACCCAGTACTTC.

V is TRBV27 and J is TRBJ1-2, with 9 nucleotides matching TRBD1. The germline V gene has CDR1 MNHEY and CDR2 SMNVEV (reference sequence). V was clipped by 3 bases and J by 2 bases; unmatched bases: 7. The CDR3 totals 16 residues. In DNA, the CDR3 is TGTGCCAGCAGTTTCCTCGCTACAGGGGGCAACTATGGCTACACCTTC. Amino acid sequence: CASSFLATGGNYGYTF.

This clone showed up just once. The V and J genes are TRBV6-4 and TRBJ1-6; TRBD1 might be the D (6 bases). This CDR3 is 12 amino acids long. The V gene lost 0 bases and the J gene lost 17 bases, with 11 bases spanning the gap. CDR1 and CDR2 (germline): MRHNA, SNTAGT. CDR3 protein: CASSDSIGGFHF. CDR3 in DNA: TGTGCCAGCAGTGACTCAATAGGGGGATTCCACTTT.

J is TRBJ1-3 and V is TRBV19, with 9 nucleotides matching TRBD1. Germline-derived CDR1 and CDR2 are LNHDA and SQIVND (reference sequence). The V and J ends lost 1 base and 1 base, in that order; junction bases with no gene match: 2. The CDR3 has 16 amino acids. This CDR3 is CASSIGGQGSGNTIYF. For the CDR3, the DNA is TGTGCCAGTAGTATAGGGGGACAGGGATCTGGAAACACCATATATTTT.

In this sample, this clone turned up once. V usage is TRBV19 and J usage is TRBJ2-5; D possibly corresponds to TRBD1 (6 bases). This CDR3 contains 14 residues. Germline loops: CDR1 LNHDA, CDR2 SQIVND (reference sequence). V was trimmed by 8 bases and J by 4 bases, leaving 17 bases between them. CDR3 sequence reads: CASAKPGAGETQYF. CDR3 bases: TGTGCCAGTGCCAAACCAGGGGCCGGAGAGACCCAGTACTTC. The full variable domain, its missing parts supplied by reference TRBV19 and TRBJ2-5, is DGGITQSPKYLFRKEGQNVTLSCEQNLNHDAMYWYRQDPGQGLRLIYYSQIVNDFQKGDIAEGYSVSREKKESFPLTVTSAQKNPTAFYLCASAKPGAGETQYFGPGTRLLVL.

This chain connects TRBV2 to TRBJ1-2; D is uncertain. Per germline, CDR1 SNHLY and CDR2 FYNNEI. V lost 3 bases and J lost 9, with 14 bases in between. CDR3 length: 13 amino acids. The CDR3 DNA is TGTGCCAGCAGTGAGCTTATCCGGGATCGCTACACCTTC. Translated, it gives CASSELIRDRYTF.

V and J are TRBV2 and TRBJ1-5; perhaps TRBD1 as D (5 bases). The germline V and J ends were trimmed by 7 bases and 6 bases, with 13 bases remaining between them. In germline, CDR1 is SNHLY, CDR2 FYNNEI. There are 13 residues in the CDR3. CDR3 DNA sequence: TGTGCCAGCAAGGGCAGGGAAAGTCAGCCCCAGCATTTT. As protein: CASKGRESQPQHF.

This sequence joins TRBV30 and TRBJ1-3; TRBD1 is a possible D gene (5 bases). Germline-derived CDR1 and CDR2 are GTSNPN and SVGIG (reference sequence). This CDR3 contains 16 residues. V lost 3 bases to trimming and J lost 4 bases, with 19 bases between them. In DNA, the CDR3 is TGTGCCTGGAGGAGATCCTGGGGCCTCGTGGGAAACACCATATATTTT. Its protein is CAWRRSWGLVGNTIYF.

The chain has TRBV5-1 and TRBJ1-1; D ambiguous. The CDR3 sequence is 15 residues long. Germline CDR1 and CDR2: SGHRS and YFSETQ. Trimming cost V 2 bases and J 0 bases, with 11 bases left between them. The CDR3 DNA reads as TGCGCCAGCAGCTTAATTCTGAACATGAACACTGAAGCTTTCTTT. It encodes CASSLILNMNTEAFF.

Details on this clone: The germline gene is not matched at one end of the junction; a read error may be the cause. This sequence joins TRBV4-2 and TRBJ2-6; 7 nucleotides match TRBD1. CDR1 is LGHNA, CDR2 YNFKEQ, per germline. The CDR3 extends over 17 amino acids. CDR3 DNA sequence: TGTGCCGGCAGCGCCGGGACAGAACTCTCTGGGGCCAACGTCCTGACTTTC. Translating gives CAGSAGTELSGANVLTF.

The rearrangement links TRBV7-8 to TRBJ2-5, with TRBD1 as a possible D gene (7 bases). There are 12 residues in the CDR3. The V end was cut by 4 bases, the J end by 14 bases, with 17 bases between. The germline gives CDR1 SGHVS, CDR2 FQNEAQ. CDR3: CASSWGRDSQYF. In DNA, the CDR3 is TGTGCCAGCAGCTGGGGGCGGGACAGCCAATACTTC.

This clone turned up a few times. This rearrangement joins TRBV10-3 to TRBJ2-3; 14 bases map to TRBD2. Trimming cost V 2 bases and J 3 bases; bases outside gene matches: 10. This CDR3 has 19 residues. Looked up from germline, CDR1 is ENHRY and CDR2 is SYGVKD. CDR3 in DNA: TGTGCCATCAGTGAGGACGGGACTAGCGGGGGCGCGAGGACAGATACGCAGTATTTT. It translates to CAISEDGTSGGARTDTQYF.

To note about this clone: Sequence at one end of the junction differs from germline and may be a read error. The chain employs TRBV7-9 and TRBJ2-7, with a tentative D call TRBD2 (5 bases). The CDR3 covers 14 residues. Germline assignment: CDR1 SEHNR and CDR2 FQNEAQ (reference sequence). The chain's CDR3 is CSSSLLDPAEEQYF. The CDR3 DNA reads as TGTTCCAGCAGCTTGCTTGACCCAGCGGAGGAGCAGTACTTC. Full variable domain (outside the CDR3, taken from reference TRBV7-9 and TRBJ2-7): DTGVSQNPRHKITKRGQNVTFRCDPISEHNRLYWYRQTLGQGPEFLTYFQNEAQLEKSRLLSDRFSAERPKGSFSTLEIQRTEQGDSAMYLCSSSLLDPAEEQYFGPGTRLTVT.

V gene TRBV29-1 combines with J gene TRBJ1-3; D not resolved. The CDR3 covers 12 residues. Trimming removed 6 bases from V and 0 bases from J, with 6 bases in between. Germline assignment: CDR1 SQVTM and CDR2 ANQGSEA. In DNA form, the CDR3 reads TGCAGCGTCATTGTCTCTGGAAACACCATATATTTT. The encoded protein is CSVIVSGNTIYF.

The genes are TRBV18 and TRBJ2-7, with TRBD2 as a possible D gene (6 bases). CDR1 and CDR2 from the germline V gene are KGHSH and LQKENI. The ends were cut back, 3 bases at V and 1 base at J, with 13 bases in the middle. The CDR3 is made up of 15 amino acids. DNA for the CDR3: TGTGCCAGCTCACCGCGCGGGACTCCTTCCTACGAGCAGTACTTC. As protein: CASSPRGTPSYEQYF.

The rearrangement joins TRBV19 to TRBJ2-2; D unresolved. The CDR3 consists of 15 residues. Between the trimmed V and J ends, which lost 4 bases and 0 bases, there was a span of 9 bases. The germline V gene has CDR1 LNHDA and CDR2 SQIVND (reference sequence). CDR3 sequence: CASSTRHTNTGELFF. In DNA, the CDR3 is TGTGCCAGTAGTACAAGACACACGAACACCGGGGAGCTGTTTTTT.

The rearrangement uses TRBV7-2 and TRBJ2-3, with 9 bases identical to TRBD2. In germline, CDR1 is SGHTA, CDR2 FQGNSA. This CDR3 comprises 15 residues. Germline trimming cut 4 bases from V and 1 base from J; bases unmatched to any gene: 3. CDR3 protein: CASSSRLAGTDTQYF. The DNA for the CDR3 is TGTGCCAGCAGCTCCCGACTAGCGGGCACAGATACGCAGTATTTT.

As concerns this clone: A junction boundary mismatches the germline segment, possibly from a read error. This chain uses TRBV7-9 with TRBJ2-3; TRBD1 agrees at 7 bases. Germline V lookup: CDR1 SEHNR, CDR2 FQNEAQ (reference sequence). The CDR3 contains 14 residues. For the CDR3, the DNA is TGTTCCAGCAGCCCCGGGACAGGCACAGATACGCAGTATTTT. This gives the protein CSSSPGTGTDTQYF.

This rearrangement joins TRBV4-1 to TRBJ2-5; TRBD2 is a possible D gene (6 bases). Germline V gene sequence: CDR1 MGHRA, CDR2 YSYEKL. V was shortened by 4 bases and J by 4 bases, with 10 bases between the two germline ends. The CDR3 is made up of 13 amino acids. In nucleotides, the CDR3 is TGCGCCAGCAGCCCGGAGGGCCTAGAGACCCAGTACTTC. Translated: CASSPEGLETQYF.

J is TRBJ1-6 and V is TRBV19; TRBD1 is a possible D gene (5 bases). The CDR3 length is 14 residues. Deletions cut 6 bases from V and 7 bases from J, with 13 bases between. Germline V gives CDR1 LNHDA, CDR2 SQIVND (reference sequence). The chain's CDR3 is CASSEQGRNSPLHF. CDR3 in DNA: TGTGCCAGTAGCGAGCAGGGTAGGAATTCACCCCTCCACTTT.

V is TRBV18 and J is TRBJ2-1; 8 bases line up with TRBD1. Germline loops: CDR1 KGHSH, CDR2 LQKENI. CDR3 length: 15 amino acids. The V gene end was trimmed by 8 bases and the J gene end by 7 bases; junction bases not matched to a gene: 13. This chain's CDR3 is CASKSDRGSINEQFF. As DNA, the CDR3 is TGTGCCAGCAAATCAGACAGGGGTTCTATAAATGAGCAGTTCTTC.

V gene TRBV7-9 combines with J gene TRBJ1-1; D remains ambiguous. Germline CDR1 is SEHNR and CDR2 is FQNEAQ (reference sequence). V was shortened by 5 bases and J by 6 bases, with 16 bases between the two germline ends. The CDR3 has 14 amino acids. Here the CDR3 DNA reads TGTGCCAGCAGCCGAGGAGGTGACGGGGCTGAAGCTTTCTTT. This translates into CASSRGGDGAEAFF.

The rearrangement uses TRBV5-1 and TRBJ2-1, with 10 nucleotides matching TRBD2. There are 17 residues in the CDR3. J gave up 5 bases and V 0 bases, and 8 bases lay outside the gene matches. The germline V gene encodes CDR1 SGHRS and CDR2 YFSETQ. CDR3 coding DNA: TGCGCCAGCAGCTTGGTTAGCGGGAGGCCTCAGGACAATGAGCAGTTCTTC. It encodes CASSLVSGRPQDNEQFF.

The chain has TRBV10-1 and TRBJ2-7; a weak D match, TRBD1 (6 bases). V shed 4 bases and J shed 4 bases, with 17 bases lying between them. The germline V gene encodes CDR1 WNHNN and CDR2 SYGVQD (reference sequence). CDR3 length equals 15 residues. CDR3 bases: TGCGCCAGCAGTGGTCCCGGGACAACGGAGTACGAGCAGTACTTC. As protein: CASSGPGTTEYEQYF.

CDR3 nucleotides: TGTGCCAGCAGCGGTGAGGGCAGGAACACTGAAGCTTTCTTT. Its translation: CASSGEGRNTEAFF. This chain uses TRBV21-1 with TRBJ1-1. TRBV21-1 represents a pseudogene. This CDR3 is 14 amino acids long.

The V and J genes are TRBV18 and TRBJ2-3, with 8 positions matching TRBD2. The CDR3 is 18 residues long. Germline V gene lookup returns CDR1 KGHSH and CDR2 LQKENI. V was pared by 2 bases and J by 3 bases, with 13 bases of the junction left unmatched. CDR3 in amino acids: CASSPNLSGGPGTDTQYF. CDR3 DNA: TGTGCCAGCTCACCAAATCTATCGGGAGGGCCGGGGACAGATACGCAGTATTTT.

This clone has more than one count but fewer than ten. This rearrangement joins TRBV5-1 to TRBJ2-1; 12 bases are shared with TRBD2. Germline loops: CDR1 SGHRS, CDR2 YFSETQ. The CDR3 covers 14 residues. The J segment lost 9 bases and the V segment lost 3 bases, leaving 4 bases of the junction unmatched. In DNA form, the CDR3 reads TGCGCCAGCAGCTGGGGACTAGCGGGTGGTGAGCAGTTCTTC. Protein: CASSWGLAGGEQFF.

This chain connects TRBV5-8 to TRBJ1-6, with D uncertain. This CDR3 comprises 13 residues. V lost 1 base to trimming and J lost 7 bases, with 6 bases between them. CDR1 and CDR2 (germline): SGHTS, YDEGEE. CDR3 bases: TGTGCCAGCAGCTTGATTCGGAATTCACCCCTCCACTTT. It codes for CASSLIRNSPLHF.

This clone was detected only a few times. The genes are TRBV6-1 and TRBJ1-3; maybe TRBD1 (5 bases). The germline V gene has CDR1 MNHNS and CDR2 SASEGT. The CDR3 covers 15 residues. V shed 6 bases and J shed 0 bases, with 12 bases lying between them. CDR3 region: CASRRDVSSGNTIYF. The CDR3 coding sequence is TGTGCCAGCAGGCGGGACGTGAGCTCTGGAAACACCATATATTTT.